The rows below give T cell receptor beta chains drawn from one sample of a study of PD-L1 blockade in urothelial cancer. The protocol was immunoSEQ multiplex PCR, while the TCRdb copy is restricted to in-frame clones and leaves out a portion. The table has roughly 95,000 clones, around 86% seen once; the top ten hold 2%. The starting material was PBMCs, obtained around atezolizumab (anti-PD-L1) treatment. Receptor source: a man aged 55-75 years with urothelial cancer. The CDR3 runs from the conserved cysteine through the conserved F or W. The D gene is left open where the match is weak. Clone sizes are given selectively: once, few, many, or a class where the clone is expanded.

-	TRBJ2-7	15	TRBD2	TRBV14	TGTGCCAGCAGCCAAGACGGGAGGGCCTCCTACGAGCAGTACTTC	CASSQDGRASYEQYF
-	TRBJ1-1	14	TRBD1	TRBV27	TGTGCCAGCAGAAGGGACAGAACTAACACTGAAGCTTTCTTT	CASRRDRTNTEAFF
-	TRBJ2-7	11	-	TRBV27	TGTGCCAGCAGGCGGACCTACGAGCAGTACTTC	CASRRTYEQYF
once	TRBJ1-4	16	TRBD1	TRBV7-9	TGTGCCAGCAGCTCCAATAACCAGGGGGCTCCTGAAAAACTGTTTTTT	CASSSNNQGAPEKLFF
once	TRBJ2-1	17	-	TRBV9	TGTGCCAGCAGCGAGGGGGGGACAACCTACTCCTACAATGAGCAGTTCTTC	CASSEGGTTYSYNEQFF
-	TRBJ2-5	14	-	TRBV7-8	TGTGCCAGCAGCTTAGCGTTCTGGGGCTCGACCCAGTACTTC	CASSLAFWGSTQYF
-	TRBJ2-7	14	TRBD1	TRBV19	TGTGCCAGTAGTGTGGGACAGGGTGGCTACGAGCAGTACTTC	CASSVGQGGYEQYF
-	TRBJ2-7	15	-	TRBV11-3	TGTGCCAGCAGCCAGACGCGGACACACTCCTACGAGCAGTACTTC	CASSQTRTHSYEQYF
-	TRBJ2-3	16	-	TRBV16	TGTGCCAGCAGCCAATCGATGGGACACCCCACAGATACGCAGTATTTT	CASSQSMGHPTDTQYF
-	TRBJ1-2	12	-	TRBV19	TGTGCCAGTAGACGTGAGGCCTATGGCTACACCTTC	CASRREAYGYTF
-	TRBJ2-2	18	-	TRBV15	TGTGCCACCAGCAGAGAGGGTGGCCTAGCAGGTTACACCGGGGAGCTGTTTTTT	CATSREGGLAGYTGELFF
-	TRBJ2-7	14	-	TRBV19	TGTGCCAGTAGTCCAAAAAAGCGGTTCTACGAGCAGTACTTC	CASSPKKRFYEQYF
-	TRBJ2-2	15	TRBD2	TRBV2	TGTGCCAGCAGTGAAGCGGGACTAGCGACCGGGGAGCTGTTTTTT	CASSEAGLATGELFF
-	TRBJ2-2	15	TRBD1	TRBV7-3	TGTGCCAGCAGCCCATCCCAGGGGGCGGGCGGGGAGCTGTTTTTT	CASSPSQGAGGELFF
-	TRBJ2-5	16	TRBD2	TRBV25-1	TGTGCCAGCAGGCCCGGACTAGCGGAGGGGGGGGAGACCCAGTACTTC	CASRPGLAEGGETQYF
-	TRBJ1-5	15	-	TRBV9	TGTGCCAGCAGCGAGGGAGGCTATAGCAATCAGCCCCAGCATTTT	CASSEGGYSNQPQHF
-	TRBJ1-1	10	-	TRBV29-1	TGCAGCGTTGATGCGCGGGAAGCTTTCTTT	CSVDAREAFF
-	TRBJ2-1	15	-	TRBV28	TGTGCCAGCAGCAGGACAGCCACTTCCTACAATGAGCAGTTCTTC	CASSRTATSYNEQFF
-	TRBJ2-7	14	-	TRBV28	TGTGCCAGCAGTTTAGCCACAGGGTGGTACGAGCAGTACTTC	CASSLATGWYEQYF
-	TRBJ2-1	14	TRBD2	TRBV28	TGTGCCAGCACTAGAGCGGGAGGAGGCCATGAGCAGTTCTTC	CASTRAGGGHEQFF
-	TRBJ1-4	22	TRBD1	TRBV28	TGTGCCAGCAGTTTTCCTATCGACACCGGGACAGGGGTTTTTGCAACTAATGAAAAACTGTTTTTT	CASSFPIDTGTGVFATNEKLFF
-	TRBJ2-3	11	TRBD1	TRBV28	TGTGCCAGCAGTTCAGGGGGCTTGCAGTATTTT	CASSSGGLQYF
-	TRBJ2-7	17	TRBD1	TRBV7-3	TGTGCCAGCAGCTTAACCGGGGTGGGGACAGGGGGTTACGAGCAGTACTTC	CASSLTGVGTGGYEQYF
-	TRBJ1-3	17	-	TRBV5-1	TGCGCCAGCCCCCTCCCTCGAGGGCGAATCACTGGAAACACCATATATTTT	CASPLPRGRITGNTIYF
few	TRBJ1-2	13	-	TRBV2	TGTGCCAGCAGGGCAGGGGTGGAGGATGGCTACACCTTC	CASRAGVEDGYTF
-	TRBJ2-1	14	TRBD2	TRBV7-2	TGTGCCAGCAGAAGCGGGGGGGCCGGCAATGAGCAGTTCTTC	CASRSGGAGNEQFF
-	TRBJ2-5	13	TRBD1	TRBV27	TGTGCCAGCAGCCCTATGGACAGGGCGACCCAGTACTTC	CASSPMDRATQYF
-	TRBJ1-1	13	-	TRBV5-6	TGTGCCAGCAGCTTTCGAGGGGGCACTGAAGCTTTCTTT	CASSFRGGTEAFF
-	TRBJ1-6	15	-	TRBV28	TGTGCCAGCAGTTCGATGGGGGGTCAGAATTCACCCCTCCACTTT	CASSSMGGQNSPLHF
-	TRBJ2-1	17	TRBD2	TRBV11-2	TGTGCCAGCAGCTTAGTGGGCGGGGGGGCCTCCTACAATGAGCAGTTCTTC	CASSLVGGGASYNEQFF
-	TRBJ2-7	16	-	TRBV16	TGTGCCAGCAGCCAATCGGTAGAGGCAGGGGCATACGAGCAGTACTTC	CASSQSVEAGAYEQYF
-	TRBJ1-2	14	-	TRBV19	TGTGCCAGTAGTATCGCAGTCTCTGCCTATGGCTACACCTTC	CASSIAVSAYGYTF
once	TRBJ1-5	13	TRBD1	TRBV13	TGTGCCAGCAGCCAGGGGGTTAATCAGCCCCAGCATTTT	CASSQGVNQPQHF
-	TRBJ2-3	17	TRBD2	TRBV9	TGTGCCAGCAGCGTCGTTGTAGCGGGAGCGAACACAGATACGCAGTATTTT	CASSVVVAGANTDTQYF
-	TRBJ2-5	13	TRBD1	TRBV5-1	TGCGCCAGCAGTCCTGACAGGGTCGAGACCCAGTACTTC	CASSPDRVETQYF
-	TRBJ2-7	12	TRBD1	TRBV10-3	TGTGCCATCAGTGAGATACCGGGACAGGGGTACTTC	CAISEIPGQGYF
-	TRBJ2-7	14	-	TRBV18	TGTGCCAGCTCACCGCCGATCGAGTCCCACGAGCAGTACTTC	CASSPPIESHEQYF
few	TRBJ2-5	13	TRBD1	TRBV5-1	TGCGCCAGCAGCTCGGACAGGGGAGAGACCCAGTACTTC	CASSSDRGETQYF
-	TRBJ2-5	11	-	TRBV7-2	TGTGCCAGCAGCCCTAAAGAGACCCAGTACTTC	CASSPKETQYF
-	TRBJ2-1	13	-	TRBV7-7	TGTGCCAGCAGCTTAGGGAGGGGCGGGGAGCAGTTCTTC	CASSLGRGGEQFF
-	TRBJ1-5	15	TRBD1	TRBV5-1	TGCGCCAGCAGCTCCGGACAGGGGGGCAATCAGCCCCAGCATTTT	CASSSGQGGNQPQHF
-	TRBJ2-3	14	-	TRBV2	TGTGCCAGCAGTGAAGGGCCGGTGACTGATACGCAGTATTTT	CASSEGPVTDTQYF
-	TRBJ2-5	17	TRBD2	TRBV7-8	TGTGCCAGCAGCTTGACTAGCGGGGGCCCTCCTGAAGAGACCCAGTACTTC	CASSLTSGGPPEETQYF
-	TRBJ1-1	15	-	TRBV10-2	TGCGCCAGCAGTGAGATGCCGGGACAACCGCGCGGAGCTTTCTTT	CASSEMPGQPRGAFF
-	TRBJ2-1	15	TRBD2	TRBV19	TGTGCCAGTAGTTCCACTCGGGGGGGACCTAATGAGCAGTTCTTC	CASSSTRGGPNEQFF
-	TRBJ2-1	16	TRBD1	TRBV28	TGTGCCAGCAGCCCACAGGGGTTGAAAGACGGGGATGAGCAGTTCTTC	CASSPQGLKDGDEQFF
-	TRBJ2-7	14	-	TRBV2	TGTGCCAGCCGCAGTGGAGGACAGCCCTACGAGCAGTACTTC	CASRSGGQPYEQYF
-	TRBJ2-7	18	TRBD2	TRBV19	TGTGCCAGTAGTCTCCAGACTAGCGGGGGGTCTAGAATCTACGAGCAGTACTTC	CASSLQTSGGSRIYEQYF
-	TRBJ1-5	13	-	TRBV2	TGTGCCAGCAGTAACAGGGATTATCAGCCCCAGCATTTT	CASSNRDYQPQHF
-	TRBJ2-6	20	-	TRBV19	TGTGCCAGTAGTACCCAGAGAGCTAGCGTCGGGGGTTCGGGGGCCAACGTCCTGACTTTC	CASSTQRASVGGSGANVLTF
-	TRBJ2-7	13	-	TRBV28	TGTGCCAGCAGTTTAGAGGGCCCCTACGAGCAGTACTTC	CASSLEGPYEQYF
-	TRBJ1-2	14	-	TRBV29-1	TGCAGCGTTAACACGGGAAGCTCCAACTATGGCTACACCTTC	CSVNTGSSNYGYTF